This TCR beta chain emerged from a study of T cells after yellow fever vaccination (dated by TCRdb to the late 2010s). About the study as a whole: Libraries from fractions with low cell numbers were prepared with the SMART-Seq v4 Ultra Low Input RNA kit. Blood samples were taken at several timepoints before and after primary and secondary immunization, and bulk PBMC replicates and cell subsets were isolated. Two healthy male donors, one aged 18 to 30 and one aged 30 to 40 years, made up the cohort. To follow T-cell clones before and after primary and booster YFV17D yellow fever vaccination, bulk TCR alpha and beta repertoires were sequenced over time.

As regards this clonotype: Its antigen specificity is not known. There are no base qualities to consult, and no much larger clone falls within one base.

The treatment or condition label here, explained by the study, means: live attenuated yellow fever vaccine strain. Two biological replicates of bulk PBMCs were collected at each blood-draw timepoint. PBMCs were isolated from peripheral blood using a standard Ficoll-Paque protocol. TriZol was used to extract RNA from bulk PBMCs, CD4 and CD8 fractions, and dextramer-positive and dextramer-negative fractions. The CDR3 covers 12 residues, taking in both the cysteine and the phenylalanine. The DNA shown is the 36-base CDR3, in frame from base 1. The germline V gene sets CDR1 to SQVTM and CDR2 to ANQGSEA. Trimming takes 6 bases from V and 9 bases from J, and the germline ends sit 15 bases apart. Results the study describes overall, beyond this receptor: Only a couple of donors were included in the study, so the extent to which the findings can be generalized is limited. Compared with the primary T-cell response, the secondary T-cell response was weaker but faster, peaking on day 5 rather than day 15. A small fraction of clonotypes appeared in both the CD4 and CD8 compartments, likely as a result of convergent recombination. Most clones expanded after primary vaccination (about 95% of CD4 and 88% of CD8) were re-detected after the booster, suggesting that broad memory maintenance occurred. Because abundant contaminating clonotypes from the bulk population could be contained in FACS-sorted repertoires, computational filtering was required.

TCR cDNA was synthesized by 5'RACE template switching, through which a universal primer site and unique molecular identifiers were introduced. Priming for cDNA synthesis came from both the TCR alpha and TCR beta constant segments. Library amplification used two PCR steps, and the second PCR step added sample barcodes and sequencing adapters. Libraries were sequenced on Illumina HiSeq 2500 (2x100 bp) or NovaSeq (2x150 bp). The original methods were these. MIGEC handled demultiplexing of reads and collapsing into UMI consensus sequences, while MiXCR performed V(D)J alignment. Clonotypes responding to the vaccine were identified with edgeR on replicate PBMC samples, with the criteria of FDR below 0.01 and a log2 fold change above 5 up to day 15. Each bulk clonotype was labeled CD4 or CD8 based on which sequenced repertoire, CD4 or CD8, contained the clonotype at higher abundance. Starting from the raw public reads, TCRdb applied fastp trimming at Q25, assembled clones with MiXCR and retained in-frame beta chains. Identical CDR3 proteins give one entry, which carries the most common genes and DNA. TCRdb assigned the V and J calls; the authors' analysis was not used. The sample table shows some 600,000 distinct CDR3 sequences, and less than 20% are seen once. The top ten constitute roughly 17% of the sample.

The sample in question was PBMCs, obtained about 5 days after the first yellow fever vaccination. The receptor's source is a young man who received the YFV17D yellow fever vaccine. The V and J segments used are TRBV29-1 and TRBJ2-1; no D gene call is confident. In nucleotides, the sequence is TGCAGCGTAAGGGCCCTCGGGCTTGAGCAGTTCTTC. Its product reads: CSVRALGLEQFF.